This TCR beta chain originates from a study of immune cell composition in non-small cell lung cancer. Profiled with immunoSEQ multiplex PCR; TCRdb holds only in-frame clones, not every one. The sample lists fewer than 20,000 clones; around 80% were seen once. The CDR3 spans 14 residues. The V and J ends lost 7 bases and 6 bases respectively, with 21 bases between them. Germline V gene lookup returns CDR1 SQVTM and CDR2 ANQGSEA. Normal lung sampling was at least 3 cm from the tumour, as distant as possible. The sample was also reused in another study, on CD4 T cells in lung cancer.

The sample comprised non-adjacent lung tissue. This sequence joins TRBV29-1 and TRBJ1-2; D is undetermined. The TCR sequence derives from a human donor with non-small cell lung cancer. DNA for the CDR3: TGCAGCGCGGACCCCCTGGTGAAGGGAGATGGCTACACCTTC. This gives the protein CSADPLVKGDGYTF.